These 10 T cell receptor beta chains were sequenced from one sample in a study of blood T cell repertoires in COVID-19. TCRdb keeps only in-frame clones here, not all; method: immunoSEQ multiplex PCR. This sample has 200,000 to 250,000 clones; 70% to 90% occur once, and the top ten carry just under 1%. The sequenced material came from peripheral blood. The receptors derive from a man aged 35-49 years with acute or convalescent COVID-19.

The CDR3 DNA sequence: TGTGCCAGCAGACCGGGGACTAGCGGGGGGGATTACGAGCAGTACTTC. It codes for CASRPGTSGGDYEQYF. The chain joins TRBV28 to TRBJ2-7; 16 bases are shared with TRBD2. Germline V gene data show CDR1 as MDHEN and CDR2 as SYDVKM. With 6 bases clipped from V and 4 bases from J, the junction kept 6 bases outside the gene matches. The CDR3 runs to 16 residues.

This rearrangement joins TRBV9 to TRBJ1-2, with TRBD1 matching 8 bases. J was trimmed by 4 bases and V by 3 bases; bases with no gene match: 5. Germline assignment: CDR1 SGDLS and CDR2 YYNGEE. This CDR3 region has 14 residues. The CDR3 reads CASSAEGQGYGYTF. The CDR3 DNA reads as TGTGCCAGCAGCGCCGAAGGACAGGGCTATGGCTACACCTTC.

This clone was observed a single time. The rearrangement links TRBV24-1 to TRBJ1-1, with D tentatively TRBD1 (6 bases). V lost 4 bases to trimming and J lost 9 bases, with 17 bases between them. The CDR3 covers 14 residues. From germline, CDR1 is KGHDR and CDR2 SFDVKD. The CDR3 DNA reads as TGTGCCACCAGTGACGGTTCCAGGGGCCCCCAAGCTTTCTTT. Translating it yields CATSDGSRGPQAFF.

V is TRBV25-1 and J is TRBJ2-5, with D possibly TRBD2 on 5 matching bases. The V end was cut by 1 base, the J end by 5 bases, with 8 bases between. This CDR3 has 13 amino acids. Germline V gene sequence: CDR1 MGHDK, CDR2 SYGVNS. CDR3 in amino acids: CASSELRRETQYF. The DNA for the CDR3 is TGTGCCAGCAGTGAATTAAGGAGGGAGACCCAGTACTTC.

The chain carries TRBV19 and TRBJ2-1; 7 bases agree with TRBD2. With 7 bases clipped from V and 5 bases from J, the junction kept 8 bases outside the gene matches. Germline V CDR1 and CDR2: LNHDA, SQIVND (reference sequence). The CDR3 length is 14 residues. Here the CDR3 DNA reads TGTGCCAGTAAATGGGCGGGGGACCACAATGAGCAGTTCTTC. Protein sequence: CASKWAGDHNEQFF.

Written as DNA, the CDR3 is TGCGCCAGCAGCCGACAAAGTGATTCACCCCTCCACTTT. Protein: CASSRQSDSPLHF. The gene calls are TRBV5-1 and TRBJ1-6; D is undetermined. Trimming shortened V by 4 bases and J by 8 bases, and 10 bases separated the two germline ends. Germline V CDR1 and CDR2: SGHRS, YFSETQ. The CDR3 is made up of 13 amino acids.

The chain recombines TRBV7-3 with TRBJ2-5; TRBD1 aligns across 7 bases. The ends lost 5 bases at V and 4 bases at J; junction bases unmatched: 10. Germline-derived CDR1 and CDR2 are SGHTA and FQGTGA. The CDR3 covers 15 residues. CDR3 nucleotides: TGTGCCAGCAGCGAGACAGGGAGTCTTGGAGAGACCCAGTACTTC. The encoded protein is CASSETGSLGETQYF.

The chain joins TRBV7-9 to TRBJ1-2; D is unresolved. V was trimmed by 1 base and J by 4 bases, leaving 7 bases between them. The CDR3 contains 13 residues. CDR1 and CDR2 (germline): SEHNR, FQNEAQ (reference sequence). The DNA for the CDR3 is TGTGCCAGCAGCTTAGTGCAGTCCTATGGCTACACCTTC. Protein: CASSLVQSYGYTF.

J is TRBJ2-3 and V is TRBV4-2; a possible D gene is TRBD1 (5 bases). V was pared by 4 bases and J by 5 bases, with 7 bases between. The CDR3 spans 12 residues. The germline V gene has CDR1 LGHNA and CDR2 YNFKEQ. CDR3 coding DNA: TGTGCCAGCAGCCCAGGGCGAGATACGCAGTATTTT. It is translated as CASSPGRDTQYF.

This CDR3 reads CATLFPQGVYGCNGYTF. CDR3 sequence (DNA): TGTGCCACCTTATTCCCCCAGGGGGTTTACGGGTGCAATGGCTACACCTTC. J is TRBJ1-2 and V is TRBV24-1; 7 nucleotides line up with TRBD1. Germline CDR1 reads KGHDR; CDR2 reads SFDVKD. This CDR3 has 17 amino acids. With V trimmed by 9 bases and J by 6 bases, 21 bases remained unmatched.